The 22 T cell receptor beta chains in this list originate from one sample, sequenced in a study of T cell responses to AZD1222 COVID-19 vaccine. Some clones are missing from TCRdb's copy, which holds only in-frame ones; the method was immunoSEQ multiplex PCR. The table lists about 110,000 clones, over 90% of them singletons. The sample consisted of peripheral blood, taken 28 days after the second AZD1222 dose. The receptor set was obtained from an adult who received the AZD1222 COVID-19 vaccine.

The chain joins TRBV27 to TRBJ1-2, with a possible D match to TRBD1 (6 bases). The CDR3 runs to 13 residues. Trimming stripped 5 bases from V and 5 bases from J, with 12 bases between. Germline V CDR1 and CDR2: MNHEY, SMNVEV (reference sequence). CDR3 in amino acids: CASSTTGTYGYTF. CDR3 DNA: TGTGCCAGCAGTACTACCGGGACATATGGCTACACCTTC.

The J gene is TRBJ1-4, the V gene TRBV27; D remains ambiguous. V dropped 5 bases and J dropped 8 bases, with 12 bases sitting between them. The CDR3 extends over 13 amino acids. CDR1 and CDR2 (germline): MNHEY, SMNVEV (reference sequence). This chain's CDR3 is CASSPQGREKLFF. The CDR3 coding sequence is TGTGCCAGCAGTCCACAAGGTCGGGAAAAACTGTTTTTT.

Here the CDR3 reads CASGIDINQPQHF. The DNA for the CDR3 is TGTGCCAGCGGAATTGACATAAATCAGCCCCAGCATTTT. V and J are TRBV6-4 and TRBJ1-5; D is uncertain. The CDR3 consists of 13 residues. CDR1 and CDR2 (germline): MRHNA, SNTAGT. V lost 8 bases to trimming and J lost 4 bases, with 12 bases between them.

This rearrangement joins TRBV29-1 to TRBJ2-4, with D unclear. V was pared by 4 bases and J by 7 bases, with 11 bases between. This CDR3 contains 12 residues. The germline V gene has CDR1 SQVTM and CDR2 ANQGSEA. CDR3: CSVGSLGNIQYF. The DNA for the CDR3 is TGCAGCGTTGGCTCTCTGGGGAACATTCAGTACTTC.

The chain has TRBV5-1 and TRBJ1-3, with a tentative D call TRBD1 (6 bases). There are 14 residues in the CDR3. Germline V gene lookup returns CDR1 SGHRS and CDR2 YFSETQ. V gave up 4 bases and J gave up 7 bases, with 15 bases separating them. This chain's CDR3 is CASSPDSTSNTIYF. The CDR3 DNA is TGCGCCAGCAGCCCGGACAGCACGAGTAACACCATATATTTT. The whole variable domain, remainder taken from reference TRBV5-1 and TRBJ1-3, is KAGVTQTPRYLIKTRGQQVTLSCSPISGHRSVSWYQQTPGQGLQFLFEYFSETQRNKGNFPGRFSGRQFSNSRSEMNVSTLELGDSALYLCASSPDSTSNTIYFGEGSWLTVV.

The CDR3 here is CASRRPGTNEQFF. CDR3 DNA sequence: TGTGCCAGCAGGAGGCCAGGCACTAATGAGCAGTTCTTC. The chain links TRBV25-1 to TRBJ2-1; unclear D gene. Germline V CDR1 and CDR2: MGHDK, SYGVNS. The CDR3 is 13 residues long. The V end lost 6 bases, the J end lost 7 bases, and 13 bases lay between the germline ends.

The rearrangement links TRBV3-1 (or the pseudogene TRBV3-2) to TRBJ1-3, with D unclear. The CDR3 is 14 residues long. From germline, CDR1 is LGHDT and CDR2 YNNKEL (reference sequence). V was cut by 2 bases and J by 4 bases, with 9 bases left in between. The CDR3 is CASSQNRKGNTIYF. The CDR3 DNA reads TGTGCCAGCAGCCAAAACAGAAAGGGAAACACCATATATTTT.

There are a few counts of this clone. The chain employs TRBV29-1 and TRBJ2-1; D perhaps matches TRBD2 (6 bases). V was trimmed by 7 bases and J by 4 bases, leaving 14 bases between them. The CDR3 is 13 residues long. CDR1 and CDR2 from the germline V gene are SQVTM and ANQGSEA. CDR3 sequence reads: CSASWRDYNEQFF. The CDR3 DNA reads as TGCAGCGCAAGCTGGCGGGATTACAATGAGCAGTTCTTC.

This clone came up once. The chain has TRBV2 and TRBJ2-7, with 9 bases aligning to TRBD1. The CDR3 loop spans 15 amino acids. After removal of 6 bases from V and 2 bases from J, the junction contained 8 bases not matched to a gene. Per germline, CDR1 SNHLY and CDR2 FYNNEI. The DNA for the CDR3 is TGTGCCAGCAGGCAACAGGGGGCGCACACCTACGAGCAGTACTTC. Amino acid sequence: CASRQQGAHTYEQYF.

The V gene is TRBV29-1, the J gene TRBJ1-4; 8 nucleotides align to TRBD1. V lost 6 bases to trimming and J lost 7 bases; unmatched junction nucleotides: 7. The CDR3 loop spans 13 amino acids. In germline, CDR1 is SQVTM, CDR2 ANQGSEA. The CDR3: CSVARGQGEKLFF. The CDR3 DNA sequence: TGCAGCGTGGCCAGGGGGCAAGGTGAAAAACTGTTTTTT.

V usage is TRBV2 and J usage is TRBJ2-1; TRBD2 matches 10 bases. CDR1 is SNHLY, CDR2 FYNNEI, per germline. This CDR3 is built from 15 residues. Trimming took 3 bases from V and 5 from J; bases not matched to a gene: 4. CDR3 sequence (DNA): TGTGCCAGCAGTGAGGAGCTAGCGGGGGACAATGAGCAGTTCTTC. Its translation is CASSEELAGDNEQFF.

The chain couples TRBV5-1 to TRBJ1-2; no firm D call. There are 14 residues in the CDR3. The germline V and J ends were trimmed by 3 bases and 5 bases, with 14 bases remaining between them. The germline V gene has CDR1 SGHRS and CDR2 YFSETQ. The chain's CDR3 is CASSSVEGQYGYTF. For the CDR3, the DNA is TGCGCCAGCAGCTCGGTGGAGGGCCAATATGGCTACACCTTC.

The gene calls are TRBV27 and TRBJ2-7; perhaps TRBD2 as D (5 bases). The CDR3 length is 13 residues. The V end was cut by 6 bases, the J end by 6 bases, with 15 bases between. The germline V gene encodes CDR1 MNHEY and CDR2 SMNVEV (reference sequence). The CDR3 bases are TGTGCCAGCAGGGCCGGGGTCGGTGTCGAGCAGTACTTC. Translated: CASRAGVGVEQYF.

The chain employs TRBV11-2 and TRBJ2-7; tentatively, D is TRBD2 (6 bases). The CDR3 contains 11 residues. Germline CDR1 reads SGHAT; CDR2 reads FQNNGV. V dropped 3 bases and J dropped 6 bases, with 6 bases sitting between them. CDR3: CASSLRGEQYF. The CDR3 DNA reads as TGTGCCAGCAGCTTGCGGGGCGAGCAGTACTTC.

This sequence joins TRBV7-6 and TRBJ1-3; D perhaps matches TRBD1 (6 bases). CDR3 length equals 16 residues. Per germline, CDR1 SGHVS and CDR2 FNYEAQ. The V and J ends lost 2 bases and 0 bases respectively, with 11 bases between them. CDR3 DNA: TGTGCCAGCAGCTTACGGACAGTTCACTCTGGAAACACCATATATTTT. Protein: CASSLRTVHSGNTIYF. The full variable domain, completed using reference TRBV7-6 and TRBJ1-3, is GAGVSQSPRYKVTKRGQDVALRCDPISGHVSLYWYRQALGQGPEFLTYFNYEAQQDKSGLPNDRFSAERPEGSISTLTIQRTEQRDSAMYRCASSLRTVHSGNTIYFGEGSWLTVV.

The chain couples TRBV7-8 to TRBJ2-7; 9 nucleotides align to TRBD1. V lost 5 bases and J lost 3; bases outside the gene matches: 11. This CDR3 has 16 residues. Germline CDR1 is SGHVS and CDR2 is FQNEAQ. This chain's CDR3 is CASSPPSGTGNYEQYF. The CDR3 bases are TGTGCCAGCAGCCCACCCTCCGGGACAGGGAACTACGAGCAGTACTTC.

This clone has a single count. J is TRBJ1-5 and V is TRBV18, with a possible D match to TRBD1 (5 bases). Germline V gene lookup returns CDR1 KGHSH and CDR2 LQKENI. CDR3 length equals 16 residues. With 8 bases removed from V and 0 bases from J, the gap between germline ends came to 17 bases. CDR3 region: CASATRGASSNQPQHF. DNA of the CDR3: TGTGCCAGCGCAACCCGAGGGGCGAGTAGCAATCAGCCCCAGCATTTT.

There are a few counts of this clone. The chain uses TRBV3-1 (or the pseudogene TRBV3-2) and TRBJ1-5, with TRBD1 matching 8 bases. The CDR3 runs to 16 residues. CDR1 LGHDT and CDR2 YNNKEL come from the germline V gene (reference sequence). V was clipped by 3 bases and J by 3 bases; unmatched bases: 7. CDR3 in DNA: TGTGCCAGCAGCCACCACGGACAGGGCTACAATCAGCCCCAGCATTTT. The encoded protein is CASSHHGQGYNQPQHF.

The chain combines TRBV11-2 with TRBJ1-1; D gene ambiguous. Germline V gives CDR1 SGHAT, CDR2 FQNNGV. The CDR3 extends over 14 amino acids. The ends were cut back, 1 base at V and 6 bases at J, with 12 bases in the middle. CDR3 coding DNA: TGTGCCAGCAGCTTAGGATATACGGCGGCTGAAGCTTTCTTT. Its translation is CASSLGYTAAEAFF.

This chain uses TRBV12-3 or TRBV12-4 with TRBJ1-1; possibly TRBD1 for D (6 bases). There are 13 residues in the CDR3. V was clipped by 8 bases and J by 8 bases, with 18 bases between them. DNA of the CDR3: TGTGCCAGCGGGAGGAACAGGGTGACCGAAGCTTTCTTT. It codes for CASGRNRVTEAFF.

The chain combines TRBV6-5 with TRBJ1-6; TRBD1 matches at 11 bases. Germline-derived CDR1 and CDR2 are MNHEY and SVGAGI. The CDR3 has 14 residues. J was trimmed by 9 bases and V by 6 bases; bases with no gene match: 4. The CDR3 sequence: CASSGQGAVSPLHF. The CDR3 DNA reads as TGTGCCAGCAGCGGACAGGGGGCGGTTTCACCCCTCCACTTT.

The rearrangement uses TRBV27 and TRBJ2-1; 8 bases line up with TRBD2. This CDR3 contains 15 residues. V dropped 2 bases and J dropped 3; count of bases not matched to a gene: 3. The germline V gene encodes CDR1 MNHEY and CDR2 SMNVEV (reference sequence). The CDR3 sequence is CASSLLAGGYNEQFF. Written as DNA, the CDR3 is TGTGCCAGCAGTTTACTGGCGGGGGGCTACAATGAGCAGTTCTTC.